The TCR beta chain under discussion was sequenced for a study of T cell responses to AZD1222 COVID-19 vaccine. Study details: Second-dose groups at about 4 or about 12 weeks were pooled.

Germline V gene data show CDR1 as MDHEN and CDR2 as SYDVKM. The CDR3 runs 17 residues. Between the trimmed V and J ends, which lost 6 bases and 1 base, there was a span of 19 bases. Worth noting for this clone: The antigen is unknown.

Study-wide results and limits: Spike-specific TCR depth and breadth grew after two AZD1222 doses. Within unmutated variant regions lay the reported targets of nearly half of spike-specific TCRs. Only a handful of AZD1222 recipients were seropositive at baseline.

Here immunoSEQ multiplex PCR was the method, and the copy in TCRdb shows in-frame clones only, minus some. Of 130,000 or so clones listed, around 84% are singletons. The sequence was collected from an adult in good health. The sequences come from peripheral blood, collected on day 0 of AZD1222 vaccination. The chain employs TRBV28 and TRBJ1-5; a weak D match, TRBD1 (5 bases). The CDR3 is CASSRGRQFSSNQPQHF. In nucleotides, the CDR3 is TGTGCCAGCAGCCGAGGGAGACAGTTTTCCAGCAATCAGCCCCAGCATTTT.